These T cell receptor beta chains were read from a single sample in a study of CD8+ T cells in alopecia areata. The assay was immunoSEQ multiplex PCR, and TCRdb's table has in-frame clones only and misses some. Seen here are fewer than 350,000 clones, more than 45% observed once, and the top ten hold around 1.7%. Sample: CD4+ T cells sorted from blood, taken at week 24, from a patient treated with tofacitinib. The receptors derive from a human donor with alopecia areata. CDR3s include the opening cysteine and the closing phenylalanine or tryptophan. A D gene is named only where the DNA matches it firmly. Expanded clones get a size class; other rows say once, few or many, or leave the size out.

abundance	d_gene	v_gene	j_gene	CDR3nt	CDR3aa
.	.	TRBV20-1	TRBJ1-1	TGCAGTGCTAGAGACGGTACTGAAGCTTTCTTT	CSARDGTEAFF
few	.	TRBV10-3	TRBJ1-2	TGTGCCATCAGTGCTGGGGAATATGGCTACACCTTC	CAISAGEYGYTF
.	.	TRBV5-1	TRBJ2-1	TGCGCCAGCAGCTTGGGCAGGGTCCCCAATGAGCAGTTCTTC	CASSLGRVPNEQFF
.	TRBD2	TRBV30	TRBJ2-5	TGTGCCTGGGGGACTAGCCGGGAGACCCAGTACTTC	CAWGTSRETQYF
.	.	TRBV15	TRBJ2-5	TGTGCCACCAGCAGAGATGCCGGGACGGGCAAGACCCAGTACTTC	CATSRDAGTGKTQYF
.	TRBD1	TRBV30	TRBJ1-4	TGTGCCTGGAGTCCCCCGCCCAGGGGGAAACTGTTTTTT	CAWSPPPRGKLFF
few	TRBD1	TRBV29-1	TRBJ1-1	TGCAGCGTTGGTGACAGGGGTGGGTCTGAAGCTTTCTTT	CSVGDRGGSEAFF
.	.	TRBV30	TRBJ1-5	TGTGCCTGGAGTGACGGAAACGATCAGCCCCAGCATTTT	CAWSDGNDQPQHF
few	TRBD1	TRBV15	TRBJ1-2	TGTGCCACCAGCAGAGACCCGGACAGGGGGGGCTACACCTTC	CATSRDPDRGGYTF
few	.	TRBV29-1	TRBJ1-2	TGCAGCGCCGCGGACTATGGCTACACCTTC	CSAADYGYTF
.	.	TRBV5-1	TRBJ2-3	TGCGCCAGCAGCTTGGAAGGGAGGAGGACAGATACGCAGTATTTT	CASSLEGRRTDTQYF
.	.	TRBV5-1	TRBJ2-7	TGCGCCAGCAGCTTTGACATCCCCGCCTACGAGCAGTACTTC	CASSFDIPAYEQYF
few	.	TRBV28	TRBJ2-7	TGTGCCAGCAGTTTGTCCCATCTCTACGAGCAGTACTTC	CASSLSHLYEQYF
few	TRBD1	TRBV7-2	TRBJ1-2	TGTGCCAGCAGCTCACCCGGACAGGGGACTGCTCGTGGCTATGGCTACACCTTC	CASSSPGQGTARGYGYTF
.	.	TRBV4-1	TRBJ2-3	TGCGCCAGCAGCCAAGCCCTCCTCCGGACAGATACGCAGTATTTT	CASSQALLRTDTQYF
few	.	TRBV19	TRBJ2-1	TGTGCCAGTAGTATGGGGGGAATGGACGCTGAGCAGTTCTTC	CASSMGGMDAEQFF
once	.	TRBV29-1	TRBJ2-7	TGCAGCGGGGGTACCGGGACGGGCTCCTACGAGCAGTACTTC	CSGGTGTGSYEQYF
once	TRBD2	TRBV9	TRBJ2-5	TGTGCCAGCAGCGCGACCTCTGGGACTAGCGGGCAGACCCAGTACTTC	CASSATSGTSGQTQYF
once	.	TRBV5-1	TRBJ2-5	TGCGCCAGCAGCTTGGTAGTGACCCAAGAGACCCAGTACTTC	CASSLVVTQETQYF
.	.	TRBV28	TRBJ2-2	TGTGCCTGGGGGACAACGAACACCGGGGAGCTGTTTTTT	CAWGTTNTGELFF
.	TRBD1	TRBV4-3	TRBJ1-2	TGCGCCAGCAGCCAACCCGGGACAGCTTATGGCTACACCTTC	CASSQPGTAYGYTF
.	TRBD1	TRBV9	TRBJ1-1	TGTGCCAGCAGCCCACAGGGGTACACTGAAGCTTTCTTT	CASSPQGYTEAFF
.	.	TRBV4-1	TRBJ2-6	TGCGCCAGCAGCCAAGGGGTGCCATCGAGGTCACGAATCTACTCTGGGGCCAACGTCCTGACTTTC	CASSQGVPSRSRIYSGANVLTF
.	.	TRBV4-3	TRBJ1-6	TGCGCCAGCAGCCCGAACACGGGGGGAAATTCACCCCTCCACTTT	CASSPNTGGNSPLHF
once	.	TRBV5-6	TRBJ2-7	TGTGCCAGCAGCTTTTTACCGGACGGGCTCTTCTACGAGCAGTACTTC	CASSFLPDGLFYEQYF
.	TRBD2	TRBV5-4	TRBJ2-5	TGTGCCAGCAGCTGGGGACTAGCGGGGGCTTCGCCAGAGACCCAGTACTTC	CASSWGLAGASPETQYF
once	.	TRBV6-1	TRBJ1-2	TGTGCCAGCAGTGAAGGGGGCATCGTTGGCTACACCTTC	CASSEGGIVGYTF
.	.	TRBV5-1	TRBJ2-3	TGCGCCAGCAGCTCTGGGGACAAGGGCGGCACAGATACGCAGTATTTT	CASSSGDKGGTDTQYF
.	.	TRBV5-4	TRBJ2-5	TGTGCCAGCAGCTTGGTAGGCCAAGAGACCCAGTACTTC	CASSLVGQETQYF
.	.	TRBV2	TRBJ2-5	TGTGCCAGCAGTGAGGATTACGGCAGGAGTCAAGAGACCCAGTACTTC	CASSEDYGRSQETQYF
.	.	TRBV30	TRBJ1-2	TGTGCCTGGGCCGGCGATGGTTCGGGCACCAACTATGGCTACACCTTC	CAWAGDGSGTNYGYTF
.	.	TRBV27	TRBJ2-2	TGTGCCAGCAGTTTCCGTCACACCGGGGAGCTGTTTTTT	CASSFRHTGELFF
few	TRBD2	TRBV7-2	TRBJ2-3	TGTGCCAGCAGCTTATTACTAGCGGGGGGGCCAGATACGCAGTATTTT	CASSLLLAGGPDTQYF
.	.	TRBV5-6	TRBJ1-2	TGTGCCAGCAGCTCGGGGTATGGCTACACCTTC	CASSSGYGYTF
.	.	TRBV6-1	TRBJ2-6	TGTGCCAGCAGTGAAGAGGGCCGGCGCCCGGGGGCCAACGTCCTGACTTTC	CASSEEGRRPGANVLTF
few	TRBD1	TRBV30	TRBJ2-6	TGTGCCCGGGACAGGGATCCTACTTCTGGGGCCAACGTCCTGACTTTC	CARDRDPTSGANVLTF
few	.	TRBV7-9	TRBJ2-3	TGTGCCAGCAGCATCACAGATACGCAGTATTTT	CASSITDTQYF
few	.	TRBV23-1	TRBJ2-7	TGCGCCAGCAGTGGTCACAGCTCCTACGAGCAGTACTTC	CASSGHSSYEQYF
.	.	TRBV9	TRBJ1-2	TGTGCCAGCAGCACGCATCAGGTTACGAGCTATGGCTACACCTTC	CASSTHQVTSYGYTF
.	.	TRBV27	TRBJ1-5	TGTGCCAGCAGTTTACAGGGTCTCAATCAGCCCCAGCATTTT	CASSLQGLNQPQHF
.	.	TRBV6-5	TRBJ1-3	TGTGCCAGCAGTTACTCACGCTCTGGAAACACCATATATTTT	CASSYSRSGNTIYF